The clone carrying this T cell receptor (beta chain) came up many times. Its antigen is undetermined. Four PCR rounds used nested alpha and beta constant region primers plus the SP2 primer. Alpha and beta constant region primers primed reverse transcription for blood and skin samples. TCRdb independently ran MiXCR on the 5' RACE reads; one entry per CDR3 protein. The sample shows more than 55,000 distinct CDR3 sequences, about 8.3% of them seen only once. This sample was included in a study of naive and memory T cell subsets. TCR cDNA received a 3' ligated oligonucleotide that carried a UMI. RNA was extracted from approximately 2.6 ml of whole blood of healthy adults. Study results and limitations: Potentially, T cell activation and differentiation skew this RNA-based measurement.

Germline CDR1 is SGHTA and CDR2 is FQGNSA. V dropped 4 bases and J dropped 3; count of bases not matched to a gene: 11. The CDR3 has 16 residues. The origin of this receptor is a female donor in good health. The J gene is TRBJ2-5, the V gene TRBV7-2; 7 bases are a match to TRBD2. The CDR3 loop is CASSSSGVAGEETQYF. DNA of the CDR3: TGTGCCAGCAGCTCCTCCGGTGTCGCGGGGGAAGAGACCCAGTACTTC. Full variable domain (outside the CDR3, taken from reference TRBV7-2 and TRBJ2-5): GAGVSQSPSNKVTEKGKDVELRCDPISGHTALYWYRQSLGQGLEFLIYFQGNSAPDKSGLPSDRFSAERTGGSVSTLTIQRTQQEDSAVYLCASSSSGVAGEETQYFGPGTRLLVL.